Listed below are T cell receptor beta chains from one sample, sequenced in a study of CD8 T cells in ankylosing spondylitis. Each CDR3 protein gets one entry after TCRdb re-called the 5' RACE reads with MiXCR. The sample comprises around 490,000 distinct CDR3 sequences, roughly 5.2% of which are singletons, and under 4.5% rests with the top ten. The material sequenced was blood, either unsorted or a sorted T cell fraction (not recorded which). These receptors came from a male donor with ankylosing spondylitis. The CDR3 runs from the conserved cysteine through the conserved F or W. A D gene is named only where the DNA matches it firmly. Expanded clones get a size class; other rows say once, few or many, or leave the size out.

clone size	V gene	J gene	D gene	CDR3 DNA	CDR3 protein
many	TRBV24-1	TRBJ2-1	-	TGTGCCACCAGTGATCGGAGATGGGACGCCTTGCGTAGTGAGCAGTTCTTC	CATSDRRWDALRSEQFF
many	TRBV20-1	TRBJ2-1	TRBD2	TGCAGTCCCAAGCGGGGTACCTACAATGAGCAGTTCTTC	CSPKRGTYNEQFF
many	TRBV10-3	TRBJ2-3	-	TGTGCCATCAGTGAACTGCTAGGCACAGATACGCAGTATTTT	CAISELLGTDTQYF
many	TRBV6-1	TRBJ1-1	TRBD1	TGTGCCAGCAGGACGCAGGGGGCTGTGAACACTGAAGCTTTCTTT	CASRTQGAVNTEAFF
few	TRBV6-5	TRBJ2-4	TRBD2	TGTGCCAGCAGTTCCCTCCCCCGGGGTAGCGGGAGAGGTGAAAACATTCAGTACTTC	CASSSLPRGSGRGENIQYF
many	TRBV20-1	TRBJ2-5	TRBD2	TGCAGTGCACCCCCGGGCAGCGGGAGGCAAGAGACCCAGTACTTC	CSAPPGSGRQETQYF
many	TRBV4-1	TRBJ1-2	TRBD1	TGCGCCAGCAGCCAAGACTGGACAGGGAGAGGTGGCTACACCTTC	CASSQDWTGRGGYTF
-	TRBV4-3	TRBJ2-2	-	TGCGCCAGCAGCCAGTCGCGTGGGGGCAGGACCGGGGAGCTGTTTTTT	CASSQSRGGRTGELFF
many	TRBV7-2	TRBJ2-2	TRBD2	TGTGCCAGCAGCTTACGCCTAGCGGGAGATGGCGGGGAGCTGTTTTTT	CASSLRLAGDGGELFF
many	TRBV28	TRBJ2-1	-	TGTGCCAGCAGTTCACCACCTACCGACAGAAACAATGAGCAGTTCTTC	CASSSPPTDRNNEQFF
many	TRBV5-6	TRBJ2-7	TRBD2	TGTGCCAGCAGCAGCCCGACTAGCGGGGACTACGAGCAGTACTTC	CASSSPTSGDYEQYF
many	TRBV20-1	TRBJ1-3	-	TGCAGTGCTACCCCTAGAAGCCTGGACTCTGGAAACACCATATATTTT	CSATPRSLDSGNTIYF
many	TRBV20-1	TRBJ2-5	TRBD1	TGCAGTGCCGAATGGACAGGGCAGGAGACCCAGTACTTC	CSAEWTGQETQYF
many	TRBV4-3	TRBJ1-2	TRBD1	TGCGCCAGCAGCCGAATACAGGGGGACTACTATGGCTACACCTTC	CASSRIQGDYYGYTF
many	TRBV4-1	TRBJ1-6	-	TGCGCCAGCAGTCTCTCTCGGGATCTTGGGAATTCACCCCTCCACTTT	CASSLSRDLGNSPLHF
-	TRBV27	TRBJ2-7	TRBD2	TGTGCCAGCAGTTATGGACTAGCCTACGAGCAGTACTTC	CASSYGLAYEQYF
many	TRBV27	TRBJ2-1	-	TGTGCCAGCAGTTCGACAGGTCCGAGGGGTGAGCAGTTCTTC	CASSSTGPRGEQFF
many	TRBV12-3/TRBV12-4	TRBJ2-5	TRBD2	TGTGCCAGCAGTTCAAGGACTAGCGGTCAAGAGACCCAGTACTTC	CASSSRTSGQETQYF
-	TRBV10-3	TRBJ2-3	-	TGTGCCATCAGTGAGTTGGGGGGAAGACGATTCACAGATACGCAGTATTTT	CAISELGGRRFTDTQYF
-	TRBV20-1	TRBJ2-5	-	TGCAGTGCTGGGCGCAAAGAGACCCAGTACTTC	CSAGRKETQYF
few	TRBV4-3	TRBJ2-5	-	TGCGCCAGCAGCCAAGATCCCTGGGTAGAGACCCAGTACTTC	CASSQDPWVETQYF
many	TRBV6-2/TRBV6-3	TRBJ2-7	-	TGTGCCAGCACCGTTAGGGGTATAGTGGACGAGCAGTACTTC	CASTVRGIVDEQYF
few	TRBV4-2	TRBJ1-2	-	TGTGCCAGCAGCCAAGATCGGGGGCATCCTCTGTATGGCTACACCTTC	CASSQDRGHPLYGYTF
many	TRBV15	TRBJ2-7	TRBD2	TGTGCCACCAGCAGAGCACTAGCGGGAGGCGAGCAGTACTTC	CATSRALAGGEQYF
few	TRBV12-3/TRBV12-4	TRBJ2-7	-	TGTGCCAGCAGTTTTGCCAGTGACTCCTACGAGCAGTACTTC	CASSFASDSYEQYF
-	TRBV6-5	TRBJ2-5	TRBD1	TGTGCCAGCAGTTCCGGGACAGGGGGCTCTGAGACCCAGTACTTC	CASSSGTGGSETQYF
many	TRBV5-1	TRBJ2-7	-	TGCGCCAGCAGCTTGGCCGCATCGACTTCAGGCATGTGGCAGTACTTC	CASSLAASTSGMWQYF
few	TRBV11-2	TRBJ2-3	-	TGTGCCAGCAGCTTAGGGACGACAGCAGATACGCAGTATTTT	CASSLGTTADTQYF
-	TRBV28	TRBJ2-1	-	TGTGCCAGCAGTTTATGGGGCGAATTAAGCTCCTACAATGAGCAGTTCTTC	CASSLWGELSSYNEQFF
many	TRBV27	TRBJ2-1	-	TGTGCCAGCAGTTTATCTGGGAACAATGAGCAGTTCTTC	CASSLSGNNEQFF
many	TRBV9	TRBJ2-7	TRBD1	TGTGCCAGCAGCGCCCTCGGGACAGAGTCCTACGAGCAGTACTTC	CASSALGTESYEQYF
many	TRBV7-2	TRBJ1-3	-	TGTGCCAGCAGCTTAGCGCCGGGCAGGGGTGGAAACACCATATATTTT	CASSLAPGRGGNTIYF
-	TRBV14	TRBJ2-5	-	TGTGCCAGCAGCCAAGGATTTACACAAAAAGAGACCCAGTACTTC	CASSQGFTQKETQYF
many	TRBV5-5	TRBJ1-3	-	TGTGCCAGCAGCCGAACAGGGATCAGCTCTGGAAACACCATATATTTT	CASSRTGISSGNTIYF
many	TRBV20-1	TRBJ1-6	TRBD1	TGCAGTGCTAGAGCCGGGACAGGGGATACTTCACCCCTCCACTTT	CSARAGTGDTSPLHF